A single sample is the source of the 14 T cell receptor beta chains below, sequenced in a study of human T cells and chemical hapten exposure. Time point denoted: healthy volunteer bleed at 2 weeks. It was unfractionated whole blood from which total RNA was extracted. TCRdb redid the calling of the RACE reads with MiXCR, one entry per CDR3 protein. This sample has 130,000 or so distinct CDR3 sequences, with 9% to 10% found just once. The sample taken for sequencing was whole blood. All receptors derive from a male donor in good health. Some clones in this sample may be carry-over from other donors' samples.

The sample holds a few counts of this clonotype. This chain connects TRBV10-3 to TRBJ2-1, with 10 positions matching TRBD1. The germline V gene has CDR1 ENHRY and CDR2 SYGVKD. The CDR3 totals 15 residues. The ends lost 7 bases at V and 6 bases at J; junction bases unmatched: 9. Here the CDR3 reads CAITVGQGDSNEQFF. As DNA, the CDR3 is TGTGCCATCACAGTAGGACAGGGGGATTCCAATGAGCAGTTCTTC.

The V and J genes are TRBV11-2 and TRBJ2-7, with 7 nucleotides matching TRBD1. The CDR3 spans 14 residues. Germline V gene data show CDR1 as SGHAT and CDR2 as FQNNGV. V shed 2 bases and J 3 bases; nucleotides not matched to a gene: 4. DNA for the CDR3: TGTGCCAGCAGCTTACCAGACAGGGACTACGAGCAGTACTTC. Its translation is CASSLPDRDYEQYF.

This clonotype was detected only a few times. The chain has TRBV4-3 and TRBJ2-7; possible D gene TRBD1, 6 bases. Trimming took 4 bases from V and 2 from J, leaving 15 bases between them. Germline CDR1 reads LGHNA; CDR2 reads YSLEER. The CDR3 has 15 amino acids. In DNA form, the CDR3 reads TGCGCCAGCAGCCTCCGCGACAGGAGTACCTACGAGCAGTACTTC. Translating gives CASSLRDRSTYEQYF.

The chain carries TRBV7-2 and TRBJ2-3; D gene uncertain. The CDR3 spans 14 residues. V was trimmed by 6 bases and J by 2 bases, leaving 12 bases between them. Germline V gene lookup returns CDR1 SGHTA and CDR2 FQGNSA. The CDR3 protein is CASSLLTITDTQYF. DNA for the CDR3: TGTGCCAGCAGTCTCCTAACGATCACAGATACGCAGTATTTT.

This clonotype was counted only a few times. The chain couples TRBV9 to TRBJ2-3, with TRBD2 identical over 8 bases. This CDR3 is 14 amino acids long. Unmatched junction bases numbered 4, after V lost 4 bases and J lost 3 bases. CDR1 and CDR2 from the germline V gene are SGDLS and YYNGEE. The CDR3 sequence: CASSSGTRTDTQYF. DNA for the CDR3: TGTGCCAGCAGCTCCGGGACTAGAACAGATACGCAGTATTTT.

This clonotype appeared a few times. The chain recombines TRBV6-6 with TRBJ2-3; no definite D call. Germline V gene lookup returns CDR1 MNHNY and CDR2 SVGAGI (reference sequence). The CDR3 length is 13 residues. V shed 5 bases and J shed 6 bases, with 12 bases lying between them. CDR3 coding DNA: TGTGCCAGCAGTGCCGGCGCTGCGGATACGCAGTATTTT. Translated, it gives CASSAGAADTQYF.

The rearrangement links TRBV18 to TRBJ1-4, with 7 bases fitting TRBD1. The ends lost 5 bases at V and 6 bases at J; junction bases unmatched: 3. This CDR3 has 13 amino acids. Per germline, CDR1 KGHSH and CDR2 LQKENI. This chain's CDR3 is CASSTGTDEKLFF. CDR3 sequence (DNA): TGTGCCAGCTCAACCGGGACAGATGAAAAACTGTTTTTT.

This clonotype was detected a few times. The rearrangement joins TRBV6-5 to TRBJ2-7, with 9 bases identical to TRBD2. The germline V gene encodes CDR1 MNHEY and CDR2 SVGAGI. V lost 4 bases, J lost 2 bases, and 9 bases stayed unmatched. CDR3 length equals 16 residues. The DNA for the CDR3 is TGTGCCAGCAGTTCGCCGGGACTAGCAGAACCCTACGAGCAGTACTTC. It yields the protein CASSSPGLAEPYEQYF.

This clonotype was picked up a small number of times. The rearrangement links TRBV18 to TRBJ2-2, with a weak D call TRBD1 (6 bases). Between the trimmed V and J ends, which lost 2 bases and 2 bases, there was a span of 12 bases. Germline-derived CDR1 and CDR2 are KGHSH and LQKENI. The length of the CDR3 is 16 residues. CDR3 sequence (DNA): TGTGCCAGCTCACCAATGGACAGCTCAAACACCGGGGAGCTGTTTTTT. Its protein product is CASSPMDSSNTGELFF.

This clonotype was detected many times. For the CDR3, the DNA is TGTGCCACCAGCGCGCAGGGACTAGCGGGGGCCAAAAACATTCAGTACTTC. Encoded protein: CATSAQGLAGAKNIQYF. This sequence joins TRBV15 and TRBJ2-4; 13 bases agree with TRBD2. CDR3 length: 17 amino acids. Unmatched junction bases numbered 5, after V lost 5 bases and J lost 1 base. Germline V lookup: CDR1 LNHNV, CDR2 YYDKDF (reference sequence).

At least ten counts were recorded for this clonotype. This chain uses TRBV7-9 with TRBJ2-1; TRBD1 agrees at 8 bases. Germline V gene lookup returns CDR1 SEHNR and CDR2 FQNEAQ (reference sequence). The V and J ends lost 1 base and 4 bases, in that order; junction bases with no gene match: 6. The CDR3 runs 16 residues. The CDR3: CASSLEAGGKYNEQFF. In nucleotides, the CDR3 is TGTGCCAGCAGCTTAGAAGCAGGGGGCAAGTACAATGAGCAGTTCTTC. Full variable domain (missing parts from reference TRBV7-9 and TRBJ2-1): DTGVSQNPRHKITKRGQNVTFRCDPISEHNRLYWYRQTLGQGPEFLTYFQNEAQLEKSRLLSDRFSAERPKGSFSTLEIQRTEQGDSAMYLCASSLEAGGKYNEQFFGPGTRLTVL.

The chain carries TRBV12-3 or TRBV12-4 and TRBJ1-1; possibly TRBD1 for D (6 bases). The CDR3 sequence is 15 residues long. The V end lost 5 bases, the J end lost 3 bases, and 16 bases lay between the germline ends. The CDR3 DNA reads TGTGCCAGCAGTCTACAGGGAGTAAGCTACACTGAAGCTTTCTTT. This gives the protein CASSLQGVSYTEAFF.

The sample holds a few counts of this clonotype. The rearrangement joins TRBV2 to TRBJ2-1; TRBD2 agrees at 10 bases. The ends lost 4 bases at V and 2 bases at J; junction bases unmatched: 8. The V gene's germline CDR1 is SNHLY and CDR2 FYNNEI. The CDR3 runs to 17 residues. CDR3 sequence: CASSAGVAGGPYNEQFF. In DNA, the CDR3 is TGTGCCAGCAGTGCTGGGGTAGCGGGGGGCCCCTACAATGAGCAGTTCTTC.

The sample holds a few counts of this clonotype. This rearrangement joins TRBV5-6 to TRBJ1-5; 7 nucleotides align to TRBD1. From germline, CDR1 is SGHDT and CDR2 YYEEEE. V dropped 6 bases and J dropped 5; count of bases not matched to a gene: 11. The CDR3 totals 15 residues. The CDR3 spells CASTLGGGADQPQHF. CDR3 nucleotides: TGTGCCAGCACCTTAGGAGGGGGCGCCGATCAGCCCCAGCATTTT.